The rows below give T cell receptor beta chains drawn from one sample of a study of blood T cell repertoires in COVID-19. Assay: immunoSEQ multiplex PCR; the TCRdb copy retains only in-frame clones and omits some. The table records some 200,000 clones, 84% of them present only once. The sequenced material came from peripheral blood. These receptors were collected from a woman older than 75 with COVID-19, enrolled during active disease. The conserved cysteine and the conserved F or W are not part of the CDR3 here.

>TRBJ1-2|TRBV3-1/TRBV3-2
ASSSRTGKDYGYT
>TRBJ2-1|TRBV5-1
ASSAGQDPYNEQF
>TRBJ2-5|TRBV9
ASSLVGAGTQY
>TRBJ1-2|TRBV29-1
SVVRDDYYGYT
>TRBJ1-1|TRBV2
ASSPVKGRTEAF
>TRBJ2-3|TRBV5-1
ASNQQGAGTDTQY
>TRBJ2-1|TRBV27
ASSFGLAGYNEQF
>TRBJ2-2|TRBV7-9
ASSLPLWTGRNTGELF
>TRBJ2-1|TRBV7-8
ASSLAAGGIFSSYNEQF
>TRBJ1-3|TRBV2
ASSDRITGNTIY
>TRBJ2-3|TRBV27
ASSFWRGSTDTQY
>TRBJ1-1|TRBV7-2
ASSPATGWSTEAF
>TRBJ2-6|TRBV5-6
ASSRDDRGGTGANVLT
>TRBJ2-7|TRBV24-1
ATSDSGPGRHEQY
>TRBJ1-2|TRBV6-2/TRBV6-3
ASSRHAPGQENYGYT
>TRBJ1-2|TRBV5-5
ASSSPGFLYGYT
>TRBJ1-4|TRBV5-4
ASSLYTSRQGKEKLF
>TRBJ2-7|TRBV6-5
ASMDDSILYEQY
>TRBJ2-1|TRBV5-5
ASSLTAGVTYNEQF
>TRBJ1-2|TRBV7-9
ASSLTVGTNDGYT
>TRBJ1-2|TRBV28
ASSSVTDFYGYT
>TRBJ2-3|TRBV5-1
ASSIVAGAGDTQY
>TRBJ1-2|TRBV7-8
ASSPTRGWYT
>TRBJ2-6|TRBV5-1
ASSTDRPGANVLT
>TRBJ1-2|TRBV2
ASRRTLYGYT
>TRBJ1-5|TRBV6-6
ASSYGGENQPQH
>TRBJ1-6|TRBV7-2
ASSLGGQGSPLH
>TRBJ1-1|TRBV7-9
ASSLRQGDTEAF
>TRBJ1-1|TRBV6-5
ASSPAGTANTEAF
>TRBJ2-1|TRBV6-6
ASSSGNEQF
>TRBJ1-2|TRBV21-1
ASSKWAVGGSYT
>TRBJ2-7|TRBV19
ASSIFRGGEQY
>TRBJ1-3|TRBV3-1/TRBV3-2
ASSQSGGGRGNTIY
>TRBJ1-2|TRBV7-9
ASIGTGGTYGYT
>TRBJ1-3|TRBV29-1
SVVPVSDSGNTIY
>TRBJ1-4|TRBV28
ASSRQGGPKEKLF
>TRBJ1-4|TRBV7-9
AGDSGPEKLF
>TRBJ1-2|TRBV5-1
ASSLQDPNYGYT
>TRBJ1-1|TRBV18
ASSPDRQAEAF
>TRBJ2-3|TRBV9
ASSLWTHSTDTQY
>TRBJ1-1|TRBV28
ASTPPRGAGAEAF
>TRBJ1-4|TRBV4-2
ASSQNQGATNEKLF
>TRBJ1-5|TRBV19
ASSIDNRGTQPQH
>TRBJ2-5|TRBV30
AWSLTGALETQY